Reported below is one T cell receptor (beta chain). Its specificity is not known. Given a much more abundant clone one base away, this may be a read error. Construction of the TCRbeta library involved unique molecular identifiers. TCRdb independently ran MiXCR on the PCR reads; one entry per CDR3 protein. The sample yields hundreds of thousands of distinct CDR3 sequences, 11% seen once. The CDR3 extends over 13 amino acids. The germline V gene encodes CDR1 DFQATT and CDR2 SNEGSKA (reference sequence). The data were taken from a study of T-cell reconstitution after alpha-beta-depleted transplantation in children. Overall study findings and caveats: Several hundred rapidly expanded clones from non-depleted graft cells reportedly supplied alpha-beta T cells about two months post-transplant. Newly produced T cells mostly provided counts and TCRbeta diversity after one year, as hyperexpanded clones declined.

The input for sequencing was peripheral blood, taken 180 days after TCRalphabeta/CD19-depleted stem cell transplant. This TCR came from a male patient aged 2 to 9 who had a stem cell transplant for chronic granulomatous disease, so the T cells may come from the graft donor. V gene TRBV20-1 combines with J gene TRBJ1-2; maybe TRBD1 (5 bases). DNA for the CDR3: TGCAGTTCTAGTCAGGGCCTTGTCTCGGGCTACACCTTC. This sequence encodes CSSSQGLVSGYTF.